Following are 16 T cell receptor beta chains from one sample sequenced in a study of CD8+ T cells in alopecia areata. Treatment reported: oral pan-JAK inhibitor, 5-10 mg twice daily. Once RNA had been extracted, it was reverse transcribed into cDNA to act as the sequencing template. Clones were sequenced by immunoSEQ multiplex PCR, and TCRdb holds only the in-frame ones, with some missing. The table lists about 150,000 clones, 45% to 65% of them singletons. The sample was CD8+ T cells sorted from blood, taken at week 4, from a patient treated with tofacitinib. The receptors derive from a human donor with alopecia areata.

The V and J genes are TRBV11-2 and TRBJ2-7; 7 bases line up with TRBD2. This CDR3 has 15 residues. The V gene's germline CDR1 is SGHAT and CDR2 FQNNGV. V dropped 5 bases and J dropped 3; count of bases not matched to a gene: 10. CDR3 sequence: CASSHGPGDYYEQYF. The CDR3 bases are TGTGCCAGCAGCCACGGGCCGGGGGACTACTACGAGCAGTACTTC.

V and J are TRBV6-5 and TRBJ2-1; the match to TRBD2 covers 13 bases. The CDR3 spans 14 residues. The V gene end was trimmed by 8 bases and the J gene end by 9 bases; junction bases not matched to a gene: 7. Per germline, CDR1 MNHEY and CDR2 SVGAGI. The CDR3 DNA is TGTGCCAGCGGAACTAGCGGGGGGGCCGGTGAGCAGTTCTTC. Amino acid sequence: CASGTSGGAGEQFF.

Of note for this clone: This CDR3 is also generated by other DNA sequences in the sample. This chain connects TRBV5-1 to TRBJ1-5; no reliable D call. Looked up from germline, CDR1 is SGHRS and CDR2 is YFSETQ. This CDR3 spans 14 amino acids. V lost 0 bases and J lost 4, with 8 bases in between. CDR3 residues: CASSLEGGNQPQHF. CDR3 coding DNA: TGCGCCAGCAGCTTGGAAGGTGGTAATCAGCCCCAGCATTTT.

The chain combines TRBV11-2 with TRBJ2-3, with 11 bases matching TRBD1. This CDR3 spans 17 amino acids. The germline gives CDR1 SGHAT, CDR2 FQNNGV. Trimming at V came to 5 bases and at J to 2 bases, leaving 9 bases not matched to a gene. In DNA, the CDR3 is TGTGCCAGCAGCCAAGGGACAGGGGGTACCGACACAGATACGCAGTATTTT. Translated: CASSQGTGGTDTDTQYF.

The chain couples TRBV7-9 to TRBJ2-7; the match to TRBD1 covers 8 bases. CDR3 length equals 15 residues. From germline, CDR1 is SEHNR and CDR2 FQNEAQ (reference sequence). The V and J ends lost 5 bases and 0 bases, in that order; junction bases with no gene match: 6. DNA for the CDR3: TGTGCCAGCAGCCACAGGACAGGGAGCTCCTACGAGCAGTACTTC. It codes for CASSHRTGSSYEQYF.

This sequence joins TRBV15 and TRBJ2-2; D uncertain. The V gene's germline CDR1 is LNHNV and CDR2 YYDKDF (reference sequence). The length of the CDR3 is 13 residues. Trimming removed 0 bases from V and 8 bases from J, with 7 bases in between. The CDR3 DNA reads TGTGCCACCAGCAGAGACCATGGTGGGGAGCTGTTTTTT. Protein sequence: CATSRDHGGELFF. The entire variable domain, with the rest obtained from reference TRBV15 and TRBJ2-2, is as follows: DAMVIQNPRYQVTQFGKPVTLSCSQTLNHNVMYWYQQKSSQAPKLLFHYYDKDFNNEADTPDNFQSRRPNTSFCFLDIRSPGLGDTAMYLCATSRDHGGELFFGEGSRLTVL.

The chain is built from TRBV30 and TRBJ1-4, with 9 bases identical to TRBD1. Germline assignment: CDR1 GTSNPN and CDR2 SVGIG (reference sequence). V was clipped by 2 bases and J by 5 bases; unmatched bases: 12. This CDR3 has 17 residues. CDR3 nucleotides: TGTGCCTGGAGTACACTTAACAGGGGGCGTCGGAATGAAAAACTGTTTTTT. This codes for CAWSTLNRGRRNEKLFF. The full variable domain, completed using reference TRBV30 and TRBJ1-4, is SQTIHQWPATLVQPVGSPLSLECTVEGTSNPNLYWYRQAAGRGLQLLFYSVGIGQISSEVPQNLSASRPQDRQFILSSKKLLLSDSGFYLCAWSTLNRGRRNEKLFFGSGTQLSVL.

The rearrangement joins TRBV30 to TRBJ1-6; D is perhaps TRBD1 (5 bases). V was trimmed by 0 bases and J by 9 bases, leaving 12 bases between them. This CDR3 region has 14 residues. Germline values: CDR1 GTSNPN, CDR2 SVGIG (reference sequence). The CDR3 here is CAWSVPGGSSPLHF. CDR3 nucleotides: TGTGCCTGGAGTGTACCGGGGGGTAGTTCACCCCTCCACTTT. Using reference TRBV30 and TRBJ1-6 for the parts outside the CDR3, the full variable domain is SQTIHQWPATLVQPVGSPLSLECTVEGTSNPNLYWYRQAAGRGLQLLFYSVGIGQISSEVPQNLSASRPQDRQFILSSKKLLLSDSGFYLCAWSVPGGSSPLHFGNGTRLTVT.

The chain links TRBV11-2 to TRBJ1-2; the D is unclear. The V end lost 0 bases, the J end lost 4 bases, and 6 bases lay between the germline ends. CDR3 size: 13 residues. CDR1 and CDR2 (germline): SGHAT, FQNNGV. For the CDR3, the DNA is TGTGCCAGCAGCTTAGATCCCCTCTATGGCTACACCTTC. Protein: CASSLDPLYGYTF.

This chain connects TRBV4-3 to TRBJ2-7; TRBD1 agrees at 7 bases. With 2 bases clipped from V and 0 bases from J, the junction kept 4 bases outside the gene matches. This CDR3 region has 15 residues. Germline V gene data show CDR1 as LGHNA and CDR2 as YSLEER. In DNA, the CDR3 is TGCGCCAGCAGCCAATATCGGGACAGCTCCTACGAGCAGTACTTC. This encodes CASSQYRDSSYEQYF.

The rearrangement joins TRBV6-5 to TRBJ2-5; no clear D. This CDR3 region has 13 residues. V lost 3 bases and J lost 5, with 10 bases in between. Per germline, CDR1 MNHEY and CDR2 SVGAGI. In DNA form, the CDR3 reads TGTGCCAGCAGTTATGAACTTTATGAGACCCAGTACTTC. It translates to CASSYELYETQYF.

This clone was seen a handful of times. The genes are TRBV6-5 and TRBJ2-7; D tentatively fits TRBD1 or TRBD2 (6 bases each). V lost 4 bases to trimming and J lost 5 bases, with 18 bases between them. CDR1 and CDR2 from the germline V gene are MNHEY and SVGAGI. The CDR3 extends over 15 amino acids. The CDR3 DNA follows: TGTGCCAGCAGTTCTCACGGAGGGGGGTGGGACGAGCAGTACTTC. It codes for CASSSHGGGWDEQYF.

This clone was detected once. The chain links TRBV4-3 to TRBJ2-7; D call uncertain. The CDR3 has 13 amino acids. Trimming left V 1 base short and J 4 bases short, with 8 bases between. Germline CDR1 and CDR2: LGHNA and YSLEER. Written as DNA, the CDR3 is TGCGCCAGCAGCCAAGGTGGATTATACGAGCAGTACTTC. It specifies CASSQGGLYEQYF.

The V call is TRBV2, the J call TRBJ2-5, with 10 positions matching TRBD2. Germline V gene data show CDR1 as SNHLY and CDR2 as FYNNEI. The CDR3 consists of 17 residues. J was trimmed by 0 bases and V by 3 bases; bases with no gene match: 7. In DNA form, the CDR3 reads TGTGCCAGCAGTGAGGGGCCTAGCGGGAGCCACCAAGAGACCCAGTACTTC. This encodes CASSEGPSGSHQETQYF.

The chain uses TRBV30 and TRBJ2-7, with 7 nucleotides matching TRBD1. The CDR3 has 14 residues. Germline CDR1 GTSNPN, CDR2 SVGIG (reference sequence). J gave up 1 base and V 0 bases, and 3 bases lay outside the gene matches. This CDR3 is CAWSVTTGSYEQYF. The CDR3 DNA follows: TGTGCCTGGAGTGTAACGACAGGGTCCTACGAGCAGTACTTC. Full variable domain (rest looked up from reference TRBV30 and TRBJ2-7): SQTIHQWPATLVQPVGSPLSLECTVEGTSNPNLYWYRQAAGRGLQLLFYSVGIGQISSEVPQNLSASRPQDRQFILSSKKLLLSDSGFYLCAWSVTTGSYEQYFGPGTRLTVT.

The V call is TRBV2, the J call TRBJ1-2; a weak D match, TRBD1 (5 bases). The V and J ends lost 3 bases and 8 bases respectively, with 7 bases between them. The CDR3 has 11 amino acids. Germline CDR1 SNHLY, CDR2 FYNNEI. This CDR3 reads CASSEGLGYTF. Written as DNA, the CDR3 is TGTGCCAGCAGTGAGGGACTGGGCTACACCTTC.